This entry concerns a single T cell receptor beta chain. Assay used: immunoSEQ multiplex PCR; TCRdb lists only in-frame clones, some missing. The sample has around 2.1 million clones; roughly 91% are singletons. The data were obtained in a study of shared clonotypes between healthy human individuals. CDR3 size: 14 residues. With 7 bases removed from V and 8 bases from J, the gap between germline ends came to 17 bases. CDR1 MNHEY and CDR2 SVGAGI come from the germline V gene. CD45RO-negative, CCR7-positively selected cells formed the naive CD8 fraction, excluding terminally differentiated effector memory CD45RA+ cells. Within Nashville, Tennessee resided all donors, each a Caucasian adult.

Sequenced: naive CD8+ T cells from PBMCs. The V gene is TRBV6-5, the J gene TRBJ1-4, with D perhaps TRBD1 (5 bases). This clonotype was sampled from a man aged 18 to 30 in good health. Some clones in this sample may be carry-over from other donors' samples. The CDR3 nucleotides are TGTGCCAGCATTGCGCACCAGGGAGACGAAAAACTGTTTTTT. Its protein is CASIAHQGDEKLFF.